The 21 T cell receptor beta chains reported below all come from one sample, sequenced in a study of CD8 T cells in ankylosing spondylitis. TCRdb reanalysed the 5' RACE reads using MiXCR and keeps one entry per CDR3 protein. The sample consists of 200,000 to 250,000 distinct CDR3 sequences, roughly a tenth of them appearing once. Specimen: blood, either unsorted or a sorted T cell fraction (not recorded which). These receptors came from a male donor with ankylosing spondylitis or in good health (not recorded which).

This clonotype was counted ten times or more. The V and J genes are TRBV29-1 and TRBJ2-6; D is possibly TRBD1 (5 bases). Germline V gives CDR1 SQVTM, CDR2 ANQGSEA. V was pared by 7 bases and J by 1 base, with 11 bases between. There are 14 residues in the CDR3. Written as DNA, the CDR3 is TGCAGCGCATACCCAGGGTCTGGGGCCAACGTCCTGACTTTC. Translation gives CSAYPGSGANVLTF.

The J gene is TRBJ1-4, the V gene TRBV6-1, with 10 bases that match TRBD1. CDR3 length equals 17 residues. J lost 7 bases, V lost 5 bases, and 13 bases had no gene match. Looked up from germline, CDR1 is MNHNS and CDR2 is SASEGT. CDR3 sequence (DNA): TGTGCCAGCAGTACGTACGGGACAGGGGATCGTTTTGAAAAACTGTTTTTT. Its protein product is CASSTYGTGDRFEKLFF.

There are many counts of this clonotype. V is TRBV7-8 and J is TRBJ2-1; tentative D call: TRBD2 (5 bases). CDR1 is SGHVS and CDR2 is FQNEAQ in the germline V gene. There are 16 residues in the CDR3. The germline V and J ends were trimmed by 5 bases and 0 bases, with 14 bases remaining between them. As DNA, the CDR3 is TGTGCCAGCAGCCGTAGTCTAGGGAGCTCCTACAATGAGCAGTTCTTC. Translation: CASSRSLGSSYNEQFF.

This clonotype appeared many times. The CDR3 nucleotides read TGTGCCAGTCGAGGGACTAGCATAAACACCGGGGAGCTGTTTTTT. Protein: CASRGTSINTGELFF. The rearrangement uses TRBV12-3 or TRBV12-4 and TRBJ2-2; TRBD2 matches at 9 bases. Germline trimming cut 9 bases from V and 2 bases from J; bases unmatched to any gene: 7. This CDR3 comprises 15 residues.

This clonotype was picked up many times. In DNA form, the CDR3 reads TGTGCCAGCAGCATTTCACTCCGAGGTGCAGATACGCAGTATTTT. Translated: CASSISLRGADTQYF. The chain links TRBV6-1 to TRBJ2-3; D is undetermined. CDR1 and CDR2 (germline): MNHNS, SASEGT. With 6 bases removed from V and 4 bases from J, the gap between germline ends came to 17 bases. The CDR3 is 15 amino acids.

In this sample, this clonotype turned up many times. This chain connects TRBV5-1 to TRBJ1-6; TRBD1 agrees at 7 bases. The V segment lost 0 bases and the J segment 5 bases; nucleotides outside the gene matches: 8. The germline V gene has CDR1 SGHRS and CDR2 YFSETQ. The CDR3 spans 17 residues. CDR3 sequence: CASSLAATGLDNSPLHF. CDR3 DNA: TGCGCCAGCAGCTTGGCAGCGACAGGGTTGGATAATTCACCCCTCCACTTT.

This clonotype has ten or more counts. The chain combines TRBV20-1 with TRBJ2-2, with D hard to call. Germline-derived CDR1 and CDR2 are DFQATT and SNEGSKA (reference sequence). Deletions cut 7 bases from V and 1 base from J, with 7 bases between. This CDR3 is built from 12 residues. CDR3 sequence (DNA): TGCAGTGGAAGACAGAACACCGGGGAGCTGTTTTTT. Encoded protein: CSGRQNTGELFF.

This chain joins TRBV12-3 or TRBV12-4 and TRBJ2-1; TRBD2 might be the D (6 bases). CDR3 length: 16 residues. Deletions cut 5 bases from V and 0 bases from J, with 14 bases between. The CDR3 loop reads CASSALGLSSYNEQFF. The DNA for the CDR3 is TGTGCCAGCAGTGCGTTGGGACTCAGCTCCTACAATGAGCAGTTCTTC.

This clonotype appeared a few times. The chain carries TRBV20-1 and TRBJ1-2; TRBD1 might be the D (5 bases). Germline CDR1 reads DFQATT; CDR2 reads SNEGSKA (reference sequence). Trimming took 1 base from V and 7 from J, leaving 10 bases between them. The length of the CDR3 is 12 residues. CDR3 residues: CSARVQAGGYTF. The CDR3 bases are TGCAGTGCTAGAGTACAGGCGGGTGGCTACACCTTC.

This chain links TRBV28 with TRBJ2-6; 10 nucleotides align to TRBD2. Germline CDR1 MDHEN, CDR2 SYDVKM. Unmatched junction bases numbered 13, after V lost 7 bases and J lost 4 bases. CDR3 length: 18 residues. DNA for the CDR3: TGTGCCAGCACCCCCTTCGGACTAGCGGCCAGGGGGGCCAACGTCCTGACTTTC. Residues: CASTPFGLAARGANVLTF.

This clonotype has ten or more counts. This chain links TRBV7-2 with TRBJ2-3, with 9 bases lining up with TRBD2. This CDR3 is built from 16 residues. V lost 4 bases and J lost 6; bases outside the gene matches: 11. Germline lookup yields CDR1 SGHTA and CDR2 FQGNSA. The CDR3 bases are TGTGCCAGCAGCTATAGCCCCCTAGCGGGGACGGATACGCAGTATTTT. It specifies CASSYSPLAGTDTQYF.

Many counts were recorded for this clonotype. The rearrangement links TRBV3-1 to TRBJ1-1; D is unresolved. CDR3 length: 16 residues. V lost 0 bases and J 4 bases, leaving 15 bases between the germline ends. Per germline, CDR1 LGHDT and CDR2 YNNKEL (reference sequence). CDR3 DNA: TGTGCCAGCAGCCAAGAGCGGCAGTTGGGTGTCACTGAAGCTTTCTTT. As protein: CASSQERQLGVTEAFF.

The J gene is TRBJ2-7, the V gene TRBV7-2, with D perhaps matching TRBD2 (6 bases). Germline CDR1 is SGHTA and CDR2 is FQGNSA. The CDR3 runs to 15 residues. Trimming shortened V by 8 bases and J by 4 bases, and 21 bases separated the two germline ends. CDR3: CASRIPLGGSYEQYF. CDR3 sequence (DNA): TGTGCCAGCCGAATCCCACTCGGAGGGTCATACGAGCAGTACTTC.

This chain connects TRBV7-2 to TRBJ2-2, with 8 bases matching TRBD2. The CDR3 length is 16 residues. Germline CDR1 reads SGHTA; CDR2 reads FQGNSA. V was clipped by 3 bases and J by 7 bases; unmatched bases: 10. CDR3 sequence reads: CASSFLPGGQGGELFF. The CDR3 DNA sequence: TGTGCCAGCAGCTTCCTCCCGGGGGGGCAGGGCGGGGAGCTGTTTTTT. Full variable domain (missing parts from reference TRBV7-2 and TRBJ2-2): GAGVSQSPSNKVTEKGKDVELRCDPISGHTALYWYRQSLGQGLEFLIYFQGNSAPDKSGLPSDRFSAERTGGSVSTLTIQRTQQEDSAVYLCASSFLPGGQGGELFFGEGSRLTVL.

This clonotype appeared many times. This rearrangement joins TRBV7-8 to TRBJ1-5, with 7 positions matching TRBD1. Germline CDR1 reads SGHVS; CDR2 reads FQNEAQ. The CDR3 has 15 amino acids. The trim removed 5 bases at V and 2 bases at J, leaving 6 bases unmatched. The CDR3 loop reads CASSPRGVGNQPQHF. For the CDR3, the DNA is TGTGCCAGCAGCCCCAGGGGGGTGGGCAATCAGCCCCAGCATTTT.

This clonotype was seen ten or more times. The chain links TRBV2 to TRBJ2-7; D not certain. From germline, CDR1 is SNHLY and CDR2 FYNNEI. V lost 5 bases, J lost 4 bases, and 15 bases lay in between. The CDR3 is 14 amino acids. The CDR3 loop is CASSTSQQVYEQYF. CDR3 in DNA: TGTGCCAGCAGTACGAGTCAGCAAGTTTACGAGCAGTACTTC.

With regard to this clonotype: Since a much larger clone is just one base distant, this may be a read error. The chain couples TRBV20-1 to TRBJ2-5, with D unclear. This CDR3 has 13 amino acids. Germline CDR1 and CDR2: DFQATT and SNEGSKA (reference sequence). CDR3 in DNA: TGCAGTGCTAGATCAGCGAGCCAAGAGACCCAGTCCTTC. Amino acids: CSARSASQETQSF.

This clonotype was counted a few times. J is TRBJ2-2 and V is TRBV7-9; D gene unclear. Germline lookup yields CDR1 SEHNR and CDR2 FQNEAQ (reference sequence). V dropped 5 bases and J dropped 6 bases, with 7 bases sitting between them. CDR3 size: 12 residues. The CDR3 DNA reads TGTGCCAGCAGCCCCTCCCCCGGGGAGCTGTTTTTT. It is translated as CASSPSPGELFF. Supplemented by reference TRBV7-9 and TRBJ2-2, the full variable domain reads DTGVSQNPRHKITKRGQNVTFRCDPISEHNRLYWYRQTLGQGPEFLTYFQNEAQLEKSRLLSDRFSAERPKGSFSTLEIQRTEQGDSAMYLCASSPSPGELFFGEGSRLTVL.

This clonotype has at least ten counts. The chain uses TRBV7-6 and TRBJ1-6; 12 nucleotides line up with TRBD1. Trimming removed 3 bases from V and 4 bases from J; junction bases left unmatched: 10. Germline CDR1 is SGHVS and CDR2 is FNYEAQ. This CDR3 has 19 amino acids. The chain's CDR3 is CASSLGTGGSLPYNSPLHF. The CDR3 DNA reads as TGTGCCAGCAGCTTGGGGACAGGGGGCTCTTTGCCATATAATTCACCCCTCCACTTT.

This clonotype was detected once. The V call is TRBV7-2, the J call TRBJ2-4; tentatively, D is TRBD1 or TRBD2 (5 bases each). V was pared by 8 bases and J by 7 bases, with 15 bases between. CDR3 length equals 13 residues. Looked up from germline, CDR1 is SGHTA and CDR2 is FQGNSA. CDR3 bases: TGTGCCAGCGGATTATCCGGGACCAACATTCAGTACTTC. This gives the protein CASGLSGTNIQYF.

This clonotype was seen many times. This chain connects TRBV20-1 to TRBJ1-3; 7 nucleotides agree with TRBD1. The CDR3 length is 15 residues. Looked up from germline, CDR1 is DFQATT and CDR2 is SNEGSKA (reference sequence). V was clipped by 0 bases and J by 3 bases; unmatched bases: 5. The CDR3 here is CSAREPGQDGNTIYF. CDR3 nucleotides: TGCAGTGCTAGAGAGCCCGGACAGGATGGAAACACCATATATTTT.